This T cell receptor beta chain was recovered during a study of blood T cells in healthy people across ages. Sample-barcoded 5' priming and a J-beta primer mix drove a second PCR of roughly 7 to 11 cycles. Using its own MiXCR run on the 5' RACE reads, TCRdb lists one record per CDR3 protein. The sample lists 1.5 million to 2 million distinct CDR3 sequences; 40% to 55% were seen once. This clonotype was detected only a few times. Per the germline V gene, CDR1 is SGHRS and CDR2 is YFSETQ. CDR3 length: 14 amino acids. Trimming removed 0 bases at V and 6 bases at J, with 10 bases between. Sequencing was carried out using blood. The source is a middle-aged woman in good health. The chain carries TRBV5-1 and TRBJ2-1, with D perhaps TRBD2 (7 bases). Here the CDR3 reads CASSLVAGANEQFF. The CDR3 nucleotides are TGCGCCAGCAGCTTGGTGGCGGGGGCCAATGAGCAGTTCTTC. Supplemented by reference TRBV5-1 and TRBJ2-1, the full variable domain reads KAGVTQTPRYLIKTRGQQVTLSCSPISGHRSVSWYQQTPGQGLQFLFEYFSETQRNKGNFPGRFSGRQFSNSRSEMNVSTLELGDSALYLCASSLVAGANEQFFGPGTRLTVL.